One sample yielded the 14 T cell receptor beta chains listed below, sequenced in a study of T cell responses to AZD1222 COVID-19 vaccine. Sequencing was performed with immunoSEQ multiplex PCR; in TCRdb, only in-frame clones are kept and a portion is missing. The table records around 130,000 clones, about 90% of them present only once. The sequences come from peripheral blood, collected on day 0 of AZD1222 vaccination. The receptors here all came from an adult in good health.

The rearrangement joins TRBV30 to TRBJ1-5; the match to TRBD1 covers 7 bases. This CDR3 is built from 16 residues. The J segment lost 0 bases and the V segment lost 2 bases, leaving 7 bases of the junction unmatched. Germline CDR1 and CDR2: GTSNPN and SVGIG (reference sequence). The CDR3 sequence is CAWSRDSPYSNQPQHF. The CDR3 DNA follows: TGTGCCTGGAGTAGGGACAGTCCGTATAGCAATCAGCCCCAGCATTTT. Combining the CDR3 with reference TRBV30 and TRBJ1-5 gives the whole variable domain SQTIHQWPATLVQPVGSPLSLECTVEGTSNPNLYWYRQAAGRGLQLLFYSVGIGQISSEVPQNLSASRPQDRQFILSSKKLLLSDSGFYLCAWSRDSPYSNQPQHFGDGTRLSIL.

The chain employs TRBV6-5 and TRBJ1-1, with a weak D call TRBD1 (5 bases). Trimming took off 6 bases at V and 7 bases at J, with 9 bases between the two ends. The germline gives CDR1 MNHEY, CDR2 SVGAGI. The CDR3 is 11 residues long. The CDR3 sequence is CASRQGFEAFF. CDR3 DNA sequence: TGTGCCAGCAGGCAGGGTTTTGAAGCTTTCTTT.

The J gene is TRBJ1-2, the V gene TRBV6-1, with D perhaps matching TRBD1 (6 bases). The CDR3 runs to 14 residues. Per germline, CDR1 MNHNS and CDR2 SASEGT. Trimming removed 7 bases at V and 8 bases at J, with 20 bases between. CDR3 region: CASKLQTGTGGYTF. As DNA, the CDR3 is TGTGCCAGCAAGCTCCAAACAGGGACGGGGGGCTACACCTTC.

The rearrangement uses TRBV7-2 and TRBJ1-2; possible D gene TRBD1, 6 bases. The CDR3 is 14 residues long. The ends were cut back, 3 bases at V and 3 bases at J, with 11 bases in the middle. CDR1 and CDR2 from the germline V gene are SGHTA and FQGNSA. CDR3 loop: CASSFGQGHYGYTF. In nucleotides, the CDR3 is TGTGCCAGCAGCTTCGGTCAGGGGCACTATGGCTACACCTTC.

This chain uses TRBV28 with TRBJ2-1; D may be TRBD1 or TRBD2 (5 bases each). Germline lookup yields CDR1 MDHEN and CDR2 SYDVKM. This CDR3 has 15 amino acids. V lost 6 bases and J 4 bases, leaving 16 bases between the germline ends. Here the CDR3 reads CASRAGDRAYNEQFF. Written as DNA, the CDR3 is TGTGCCAGCAGGGCCGGGGACCGCGCATACAATGAGCAGTTCTTC.

J is TRBJ1-2 and V is TRBV28; TRBD1 aligns across 7 bases. Per the germline V gene, CDR1 is MDHEN and CDR2 is SYDVKM. The CDR3 runs 12 residues. The junction had 2 bases not matched to a gene; V was cut back by 6 bases and J by 4 bases. The CDR3 nucleotides are TGTGCCAGCAGCCGACAGGGCTATGGCTACACCTTC. It encodes CASSRQGYGYTF.

CDR3 nucleotide sequence: TGTGCCATCAGCATCTCTTCCGGGACAGGGGGCGAGTATGGCTACACCTTC. Its translation: CAISISSGTGGEYGYTF. V gene TRBV10-3 combines with J gene TRBJ1-2, with 12 bases fitting TRBD1. V was pared by 6 bases and J by 5 bases, with 13 bases of the junction left unmatched. Germline CDR1 reads ENHRY; CDR2 reads SYGVKD. The CDR3 runs 17 residues.

J is TRBJ1-1 and V is TRBV11-2; TRBD1 is a possible D gene (6 bases). The CDR3 is 13 amino acids. Trimming removed 1 base from V and 7 bases from J, with 10 bases in between. Looked up from germline, CDR1 is SGHAT and CDR2 is FQNNGV. The CDR3 nucleotides are TGTGCCAGCAGCTTAGGGGGGCTTGGTGAAGCTTTCTTT. Residues: CASSLGGLGEAFF.

This clone was detected once. V is TRBV6-5 and J is TRBJ1-5; D is uncertain. CDR3 length: 13 residues. Looked up from germline, CDR1 is MNHEY and CDR2 is SVGAGI. V was clipped by 6 bases and J by 2 bases, with 8 bases between them. The CDR3 loop is CASRTSGNQPQHF. The CDR3 coding sequence is TGTGCCAGCAGGACATCGGGCAATCAGCCCCAGCATTTT.

This clone was detected once. This sequence joins TRBV30 and TRBJ2-1; weak D call: TRBD1 (5 bases). The V end was cut by 0 bases, the J end by 9 bases, with 9 bases between. CDR1 is GTSNPN and CDR2 is SVGIG in the germline V gene (reference sequence). The CDR3 contains 12 residues. CDR3 DNA: TGTGCCTGGAGTGTACTTAGGGGTGAGCAGTTCTTC. This codes for CAWSVLRGEQFF. Full variable domain (remainder filled in from reference TRBV30 and TRBJ2-1): SQTIHQWPATLVQPVGSPLSLECTVEGTSNPNLYWYRQAAGRGLQLLFYSVGIGQISSEVPQNLSASRPQDRQFILSSKKLLLSDSGFYLCAWSVLRGEQFFGPGTRLTVL.

In nucleotides, the CDR3 is TGTGCCAGCAGCCCCGCATACAATGAGCAGTTCTTC. Translation: CASSPAYNEQFF. This rearrangement joins TRBV11-1 to TRBJ2-1; D ambiguous. The CDR3 is 12 residues long. From germline, CDR1 is SGHAT and CDR2 FQDESV (reference sequence). Trimming pared 5 bases from V and 4 bases from J, leaving 6 bases between.

The chain carries TRBV7-2 and TRBJ1-2; no clear D. Trimming left V 0 bases short and J 1 base short, with 3 bases between. The CDR3 is made up of 13 amino acids. Looked up from germline, CDR1 is SGHTA and CDR2 is FQGNSA. This CDR3 reads CASSLADNYGYTF. In DNA, the CDR3 is TGTGCCAGCAGCTTAGCAGATAACTATGGCTACACCTTC.

This chain joins TRBV30 and TRBJ2-1, with 14 bases that match TRBD2. Germline CDR1 is GTSNPN and CDR2 is SVGIG (reference sequence). CDR3 length: 15 residues. J was trimmed by 12 bases and V by 0 bases; bases with no gene match: 7. In nucleotides, the CDR3 is TGTGCCTGGAGTGTGAAGGGACTAGCGGGGGCAATGCAGTTCTTC. Protein product: CAWSVKGLAGAMQFF.

The rearrangement links TRBV19 to TRBJ2-1, with D unresolved. Germline values: CDR1 LNHDA, CDR2 SQIVND (reference sequence). Between the trimmed V and J ends, which lost 4 bases and 7 bases, there was a span of 17 bases. The CDR3 totals 15 residues. The CDR3 DNA follows: TGTGCCAGTAGTACAATAGTGTCCCCTCGGAATGAGCAGTTCTTC. The encoded protein is CASSTIVSPRNEQFF.